These T cell receptor beta chains were read from a single sample in a study of T cell repertoires in cytomegalovirus infection. MiXCR, applied by TCRdb to the reads, yields one record per CDR3 protein. Of hundreds of thousands of distinct CDR3 sequences in the sample, 30% to 40% are singletons; the top ten hold about a sixth. Antigen specificity for these receptors is unknown. The sample consisted of cultured PBMCs, taken from culture after CMV antigen stimulation. Receptors were obtained from a human donor in good health (CMV status not recorded). Some clones in this sample may be carry-over from other donors' samples. Both conserved end residues are part of each CDR3. D genes are given only for firm matches. A clone size is listed for some rows: how often the clone was seen (once, few, many), or a class if it is expanded.

j_call	cdr3_length	d_call	clone_size	v_call	cdr3_aa	cdr3_nt
TRBJ2-5	12	NA	NA	TRBV30	CAWTRFGETQYF	TGTGCCTGGACTCGCTTTGGAGAGACCCAGTACTTC
TRBJ2-5	17	NA	few	TRBV7-8	CASSRRRRGPLEETQYF	TGTGCCAGCAGCCGCCGCCGTAGGGGACCGCTCGAAGAGACCCAGTACTTC
TRBJ2-1	14	TRBD2	NA	TRBV10-3	CATVTSGADNEQFF	TGTGCCACCGTAACTAGCGGGGCGGACAATGAGCAGTTCTTC
TRBJ2-1	14	NA	many	TRBV7-8	CASSFRGRSNEQFF	NA
TRBJ2-5	14	TRBD2	NA	TRBV25-1	CASSDTGGGETQYF	TGTGCCAGCAGCGATACGGGGGGTGGAGAGACCCAGTACTTC
TRBJ2-1	14	TRBD2	many	TRBV6-1	CASRTSGTYNEQFF	TGTGCCAGCAGGACTAGCGGGACATACAATGAGCAGTTCTTC
TRBJ1-1	14	NA	NA	TRBV20-1	CSAPPGLMNTEAFF	TGCAGTGCCCCCCCGGGACTCATGAACACTGAAGCTTTCTTT
TRBJ2-5	12	NA	NA	TRBV29-1	CSVRDGQETQYF	TGCAGCGTTCGCGACGGACAAGAGACCCAGTACTTC
TRBJ2-3	16	NA	many	TRBV7-2	CASSLDRGLRTDTQYF	TGTGCCAGCAGCTTAGATCGCGGGTTAAGAACAGATACGCAGTATTTT
TRBJ1-2	14	NA	few	TRBV24-1	CATSDFVPDYGYTF	TGTGCCACCAGTGATTTCGTCCCTGACTATGGCTACACCTTC
TRBJ1-2	13	NA	NA	TRBV12-3/TRBV12-4	CASSNPVGYGYTF	TGTGCCAGCAGCAACCCGGTCGGCTATGGCTACACCTTC
TRBJ2-3	14	NA	many	TRBV7-2	CASSFQGTTDTQYF	TGTGCCAGCAGCTTTCAGGGGACCACAGATACGCAGTATTTT
TRBJ2-1	15	TRBD2	many	TRBV7-6	CASSSLAGERNEQFF	TGTGCCAGCAGTTCTCTAGCGGGAGAGCGCAATGAGCAGTTCTTC
TRBJ2-1	20	NA	few	TRBV6-6	CASSYSIQSRMLIRSDEQFF	TGTGCCAGCAGTTACTCGATACAGTCCAGGATGCTTATTCGGTCAGATGAGCAGTTCTTC
TRBJ1-1	14	NA	few	TRBV7-2	CASSQQGADTEAFF	TGTGCCAGCAGCCAGCAAGGGGCCGACACTGAAGCTTTCTTT
TRBJ1-2	15	NA	NA	TRBV12-3/TRBV12-4	CASSLEAGPFDGYTF	TGTGCCAGCAGTTTAGAAGCAGGGCCCTTTGATGGCTACACCTTC
TRBJ2-1	15	TRBD2	few	TRBV4-3	CASSRTSGSRNEQFF	TGCGCCAGCAGCCGGACTAGCGGGAGTCGTAATGAGCAGTTCTTC
TRBJ1-1	13	NA	NA	TRBV11-2	CAGSRDTTGEAFF	TGTGCCGGCAGCCGCGACACTACAGGGGAAGCTTTCTTT
TRBJ2-1	15	TRBD1	few	TRBV27	CASRPGQSSYNEQFF	TGTGCCAGCAGGCCGGGACAGAGCTCCTACAATGAGCAGTTCTTC
TRBJ1-1	11	NA	many	TRBV7-9	CASSLEGGAFF	TGTGCCAGCAGCCTTGAGGGGGGAGCTTTCTTT
TRBJ1-2	14	NA	many	TRBV2	CATPVGINLNGYTF	TGTGCCACCCCCGTGGGGATAAACCTAAATGGCTACACCTTC
TRBJ2-7	13	TRBD1	NA	TRBV12-3/TRBV12-4	CASSPTGGEEQYF	TGTGCCAGCAGTCCCACAGGGGGCGAGGAGCAGTACTTC
TRBJ1-3	14	NA	NA	TRBV20-1	CSAWDGSSGNTIYF	TGCAGTGCTTGGGACGGGAGCTCTGGAAACACCATATATTTT
TRBJ2-5	18	TRBD1	NA	TRBV11-2	CASSFAGQGGPRGETQYF	TGTGCCAGCAGCTTCGCCGGACAGGGGGGACCACGGGGTGAGACCCAGTACTTC
TRBJ2-5	14	NA	NA	TRBV4-3	CASSQGNRLETQYF	TGCGCCAGCAGCCAAGGGAACCGCTTGGAGACCCAGTACTTC
TRBJ2-5	13	TRBD1	NA	TRBV29-1	CSVGRQGGETQYF	TGCAGCGTTGGGCGACAGGGTGGTGAGACCCAGTACTTC
TRBJ2-4	15	NA	few	TRBV6-5	CASSYSDSRKNIQYF	TGTGCCAGCAGTTACTCCGACAGCCGCAAAAACATTCAGTACTTC
TRBJ1-2	14	TRBD1	NA	TRBV4-1	CASSQVGQGHGYTF	TGCGCCAGCAGCCAGGTGGGACAGGGCCATGGCTACACCTTC
TRBJ1-2	15	NA	few	TRBV18	CASSPTRGGNYGYTF	TGTGCCAGCTCACCGACGAGGGGGGGTAACTATGGCTACACCTTC
TRBJ1-6	15	TRBD1	NA	TRBV7-2	CASSPRDRGLGPLHF	TGTGCCAGCAGCCCCCGGGACAGAGGCCTGGGGCCCCTCCACTTT
TRBJ2-1	14	NA	few	TRBV11-2	CASNQRTSYNEQFF	TGTGCCAGCAACCAGCGGACATCCTACAATGAGCAGTTCTTC
TRBJ2-4	15	TRBD2	NA	TRBV9	CASSDRLAGEDIQYF	TGTGCCAGCAGCGATAGACTAGCGGGAGAAGATATTCAGTACTTC
TRBJ2-3	15	TRBD1	NA	TRBV7-2	CASSSLTGGGDTQYF	TGTGCCAGCAGCTCCTTGACAGGGGGGGGGGATACGCAGTATTTT
TRBJ1-2	16	NA	few	TRBV5-5	CASSQYPGVSASGYTF	TGTGCCAGCAGCCAATATCCGGGGGTCAGCGCATCTGGCTACACCTTC
TRBJ1-5	13	NA	NA	TRBV29-1	CSVLQGSNQPQHF	TGCAGCGTTCTACAGGGATCCAATCAGCCCCAGCATTTT
TRBJ1-4	16	TRBD1	NA	TRBV12-3/TRBV12-4	CASSYGTGTVYEKLFF	TGTGCCAGCAGTTACGGGACTGGGACAGTCTATGAAAAACTGTTTTTT
TRBJ2-1	15	NA	NA	TRBV6-6	CASSYLGSPYNEQFF	TGTGCCAGCAGTTACTTGGGGAGCCCCTACAATGAGCAGTTCTTC
TRBJ1-1	15	NA	many	TRBV7-2	CASSLAIDRNTEAFF	TGTGCCAGCAGCTTAGCAATCGACCGGAACACTGAAGCTTTCTTT
TRBJ2-3	18	TRBD2	NA	TRBV28	CASSAYHLAGGWTDTQSF	TGTGCCAGCAGCGCCTATCATCTAGCGGGAGGATGGACAGATACGCAGTCTTTT
TRBJ2-7	16	TRBD2	NA	TRBV24-1	CATSDGLAGAAYEQYF	TGTGCCACCAGTGATGGACTAGCGGGAGCTGCCTACGAGCAGTACTTC
TRBJ2-6	13	NA	few	TRBV7-9	CASSPPPLHVLTF	TGTGCCAGCAGCCCTCCCCCCCTCCACGTCCTGACTTTC
TRBJ1-1	11	NA	NA	TRBV5-6	CASSREGLAFF	TGTGCCAGCAGCCGGGAAGGATTGGCTTTCTTT
TRBJ2-3	16	TRBD2	once	TRBV12-3/TRBV12-4	CASRPGLAGVGDTQYF	TGTGCCAGCAGGCCCGGACTAGCGGGAGTGGGTGATACGCAGTATTTT
TRBJ2-7	14	NA	NA	TRBV9	CASSVEPISYEQYF	TGTGCCAGCAGCGTAGAGCCAATTTCCTACGAGCAGTACTTC
TRBJ1-3	14	NA	NA	TRBV6-2/TRBV6-3	CASSYSTIGNTIYF	TGTGCCAGCAGTTACTCGACCATTGGAAACACCATATATTTT
TRBJ2-3	15	NA	few	TRBV11-2	CASEGRGQLSDTQYF	TGTGCCAGCGAAGGGCGGGGGCAGCTATCGGATACGCAGTATTTT
TRBJ2-7	14	NA	NA	TRBV7-3	CASSPGRRSSEQYF	TGTGCCAGCAGCCCGGGACGCAGGTCCTCCGAGCAGTACTTC
TRBJ1-1	15	NA	NA	TRBV7-2	CASSLEGVGPHEAFF	TGTGCCAGCAGCTTAGAAGGGGTAGGGCCCCATGAAGCTTTCTTT
TRBJ1-5	18	TRBD1	NA	TRBV18	CASSLGTGVYKSNQPQHF	TGTGCCAGCTCACTCGGGACAGGGGTGTATAAAAGCAATCAGCCCCAGCATTTT
TRBJ1-5	15	NA	many	TRBV4-3	CASSQAAGGDQPQHF	TGCGCCAGCAGCCAGGCCGCGGGAGGGGATCAGCCCCAGCATTTT
TRBJ1-5	15	TRBD1	NA	TRBV4-3	CASSQERTGGQPQHF	TGCGCCAGCAGCCAAGAGAGGACAGGGGGTCAGCCCCAGCATTTT
TRBJ1-2	15	NA	many	TRBV7-9	CASRKAGEGDYGYTF	TGTGCCAGCAGAAAAGCGGGGGAGGGGGACTATGGCTACACCTTC
TRBJ1-1	12	NA	few	TRBV12-3/TRBV12-4	CASRQEGRRAFF	TGTGCCAGCAGGCAAGAGGGGCGCAGAGCTTTCTTT
TRBJ2-2	16	NA	few	TRBV6-5	CASSEEVARNTGELFF	TGTGCCAGCAGTGAGGAAGTAGCACGGAACACCGGGGAGCTGTTTTTT
TRBJ2-7	15	TRBD2	NA	TRBV4-1	CASSQKRDYDYEQYF	TGCGCCAGCAGCCAGAAAAGGGACTATGACTACGAGCAGTACTTC
TRBJ1-5	18	TRBD1	few	TRBV6-6	CASSSGTGVHSANQPQHF	TGTGCCAGCAGTTCCGGGACAGGGGTCCATAGTGCCAATCAGCCCCAGCATTTT
TRBJ2-1	10	NA	few	TRBV29-1	CSVRRTEQFF	TGCAGCGTCCGGCGCACTGAGCAGTTCTTC
TRBJ2-2	15	TRBD2	NA	TRBV6-1	CASSYSGGGTGELFF	TGTGCCAGCAGTTATTCGGGAGGCGGTACCGGGGAGCTGTTTTTT
TRBJ1-5	18	NA	NA	TRBV19	CASSSPDGEGYSNQPQHF	TGTGCCAGTAGTAGTCCCGATGGGGAGGGTTATAGCAATCAGCCCCAGCATTTT
TRBJ2-1	14	TRBD2	few	TRBV7-2	CASSHSGTSHEQFF	TGTGCCAGCAGCCATTCCGGGACTAGCCATGAGCAGTTCTTC